A selection of T cell receptor beta chains follows, all from one sample in a study of blood T cell repertoires in COVID-19. Sequenced by immunoSEQ multiplex PCR; TCRdb stores in-frame clones only, minus some. The sample lists around 370,000 clones, 88% occurring once. Input material: peripheral blood. These receptors all come from a woman in her sixties or seventies with COVID-19, enrolled during active disease. CDR3s include the opening cysteine and the closing phenylalanine or tryptophan. The D gene is left open where the match is weak. Clone size is not always given. Where it is, it says once, few, many or a class for expanded clones.

size | D | J | V | DNA | CDR3
. | TRBD1 | TRBJ1-1 | TRBV2 | TGTGCCAGCAGCAGACAGGGGGCTGAGAACACTGAAGCTTTCTTT | CASSRQGAENTEAFF
. | . | TRBJ1-4 | TRBV4-1 | TGCGCCAGCAGCCAACCCTTAATAGCTAATGAAAAACTGTTTTTT | CASSQPLIANEKLFF
. | . | TRBJ2-7 | TRBV14 | TGTGCCAGCAGCCCCAGCGGTCACTACGAGCAGTACTTC | CASSPSGHYEQYF
. | . | TRBJ1-1 | TRBV25-1 | TGTGCCAGCAGTCCTCAGGGATTTCGCGCTGAAGCTTTCTTT | CASSPQGFRAEAFF
once | . | TRBJ2-7 | TRBV7-2 | TGTGCCAGCAGCTTAGTGGCGGGGAATTCCTACGAGCAGTACTTC | CASSLVAGNSYEQYF
. | TRBD1 | TRBJ1-4 | TRBV6-5 | TGTGCCAGCAGTCGCTTGACAGGGTCGGGGGAAAAACTGTTTTTT | CASSRLTGSGEKLFF
. | TRBD1 | TRBJ1-5 | TRBV7-2 | TGTGCCAGCAGCCAACGACAGGGGGATCAGCCCCAGCATTTT | CASSQRQGDQPQHF
. | . | TRBJ1-3 | TRBV5-4 | TGTGCCAGCAGCTCCGGGTGGGGAAACACCATATATTTT | CASSSGWGNTIYF
. | TRBD1 | TRBJ2-7 | TRBV27 | TGTGCCAGCAGTTCAGGGCAGTCCTACAGGGGCGAGCAGTACTTC | CASSSGQSYRGEQYF
few | . | TRBJ1-6 | TRBV11-2 | TGTGCCAGCAGCTCACTACGACAGCCTCCTTCACCCCTCCACTTT | CASSSLRQPPSPLHF
. | TRBD1 | TRBJ1-2 | TRBV6-5 | TGTGCCAGCAGGTCGGGACAGGGTCTCTATGGCTACACCTTC | CASRSGQGLYGYTF
few | TRBD1 | TRBJ1-2 | TRBV4-3 | TGCGCCAGCAGCCAAGATAGAGGGGGCGGGAACTATGGCTACACCTTC | CASSQDRGGGNYGYTF
few | . | TRBJ1-1 | TRBV5-1 | TGCGCCAGCAGCCCCAGGCGAGACGGTACTGAAGCTTTCTTT | CASSPRRDGTEAFF
. | . | TRBJ2-1 | TRBV7-9 | TGTGCCAGCAGATCGGGACTCTGGGAGCAGTTCTTC | CASRSGLWEQFF
. | . | TRBJ1-2 | TRBV2 | TGTGCCAGCAGTGCTAGAGCTATTCTGGGTTCTAACTATGGCTACACCTTC | CASSARAILGSNYGYTF
. | TRBD1 | TRBJ1-4 | TRBV5-1 | TGCGCCAGCAGCCGGGACAGGGATGAAAAACTGTTTTTT | CASSRDRDEKLFF
. | . | TRBJ1-5 | TRBV6-4 | TGTGCCAGCAGTGACTCTAACAGCCGAGATCAGCCCCAGCATTTT | CASSDSNSRDQPQHF
. | . | TRBJ2-3 | TRBV9 | TGTGCCAGCACCCCGGAGGAGGGGAGCGCAGATACGCAGTATTTT | CASTPEEGSADTQYF
. | . | TRBJ1-2 | TRBV12-3/TRBV12-4 | TGTGCCAGCAGGGGAGAGCATGGGAGCGGCTACACCTTC | CASRGEHGSGYTF
. | TRBD1 | TRBJ1-2 | TRBV2 | TGTGCCAGCATACCCGGACAGGCCGCTCATGGCTACACCTTC | CASIPGQAAHGYTF
. | . | TRBJ1-1 | TRBV3-1/TRBV3-2 | TGTGCCAGCAGCGGAGATGTCTACACTGAAGCTTTCTTT | CASSGDVYTEAFF
. | . | TRBJ1-2 | TRBV9 | TGTGCCAGCAGCACCCACGAGAGGCTCTATGGCTACACCTTC | CASSTHERLYGYTF
once | . | TRBJ2-7 | TRBV18 | TGTGCCAGCTCCCGGGGCGGAGGGAATACGGATGAGCAGTACTTC | CASSRGGGNTDEQYF
. | . | TRBJ1-4 | TRBV5-6 | TGTGCCAGCAGCCTCAGGGCCAGAACTAATGAAAAACTGTTTTTT | CASSLRARTNEKLFF
many | . | TRBJ2-7 | TRBV2 | TGTGCCAGCAGTGAGTGGTACTCCCCCTACGAGCAGTACTTC | CASSEWYSPYEQYF
once | TRBD1 | TRBJ1-2 | TRBV30 | TGTGCCTGGAGCGGGGACAGGCTCCCCACCTTC | CAWSGDRLPTF
. | . | TRBJ2-1 | TRBV9 | TGTGCCAGCAGCGTGACGGGTACCAATGAGCAGTTCTTC | CASSVTGTNEQFF
. | . | TRBJ2-6 | TRBV2 | TGTGCCAGCAGTTATACAGGGTCTGGGGCCAACGTCCTGACTTTC | CASSYTGSGANVLTF
few | . | TRBJ2-1 | TRBV7-2 | TGTGCCAGCAGCTTAGTGGGGGGAGACAACAATGAGCAGTTCTTC | CASSLVGGDNNEQFF
. | . | TRBJ2-7 | TRBV13 | TGTGCCAGCAGCTCTCAAACAGGGAACGAGCAGTACTTC | CASSSQTGNEQYF
. | . | TRBJ2-1 | TRBV5-1 | TGCGCCAGCAGCTCTTCGGACTGGCCTTACTGGGTGTTCTTC | CASSSSDWPYWVFF
. | . | TRBJ1-2 | TRBV9 | TGTGCCAGCACGCGGGACGGTGCAGGGTATGGCTACACCTTC | CASTRDGAGYGYTF
. | . | TRBJ2-5 | TRBV20-1 | TGCAGTGCTAGTCAAGCAGGGGGGTTTGATCGCTGGGTTAAGACCCAGTACTTC | CSASQAGGFDRWVKTQYF